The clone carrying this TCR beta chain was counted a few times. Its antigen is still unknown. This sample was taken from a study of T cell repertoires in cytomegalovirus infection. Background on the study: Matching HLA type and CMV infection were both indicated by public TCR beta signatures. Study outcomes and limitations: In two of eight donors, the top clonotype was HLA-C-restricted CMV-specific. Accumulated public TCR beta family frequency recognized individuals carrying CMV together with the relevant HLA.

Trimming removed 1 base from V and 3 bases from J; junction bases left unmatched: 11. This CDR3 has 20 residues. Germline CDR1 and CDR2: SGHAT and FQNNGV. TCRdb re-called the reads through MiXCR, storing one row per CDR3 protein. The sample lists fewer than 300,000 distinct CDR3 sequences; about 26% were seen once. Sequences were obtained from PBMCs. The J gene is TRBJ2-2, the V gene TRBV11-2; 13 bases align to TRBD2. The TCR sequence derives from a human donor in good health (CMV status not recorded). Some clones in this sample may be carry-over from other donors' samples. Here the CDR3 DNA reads TGTGCCAGCAGCTTAGTAGGGACTAGCGGGACTACCACGGACACCGGGGAGCTGTTTTTT. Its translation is CASSLVGTSGTTTDTGELFF.